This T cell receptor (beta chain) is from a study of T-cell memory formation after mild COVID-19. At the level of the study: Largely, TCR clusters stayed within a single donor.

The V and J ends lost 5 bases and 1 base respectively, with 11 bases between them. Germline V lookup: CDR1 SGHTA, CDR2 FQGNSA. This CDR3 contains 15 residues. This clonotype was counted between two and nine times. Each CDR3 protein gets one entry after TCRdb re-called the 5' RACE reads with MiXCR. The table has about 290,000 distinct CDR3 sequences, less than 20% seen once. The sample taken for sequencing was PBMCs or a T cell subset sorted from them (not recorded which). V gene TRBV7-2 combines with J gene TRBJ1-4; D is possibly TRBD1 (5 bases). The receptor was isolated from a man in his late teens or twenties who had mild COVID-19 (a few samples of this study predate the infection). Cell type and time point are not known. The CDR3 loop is CASSGPRGTNEKLFF. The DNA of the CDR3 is TGTGCCAGCAGCGGCCCGAGGGGAACTAATGAAAAACTGTTTTTT.